These 25 T cell receptor beta chains share one sample of origin, sequenced in a study of control samples from healthy donors and cancer patients. This table comes from immunoSEQ multiplex PCR, and its TCRdb copy is limited to in-frame clones, with some not included. The sample records around 130,000 clones, around 92% being singletons. The sample taken for sequencing was blood. These receptors were obtained from a man between 45 and 60 years old in good health.

This clone was observed once. The J gene is TRBJ1-6, the V gene TRBV11-1, with D tentatively TRBD1 (6 bases). The germline V and J ends were trimmed by 2 bases and 10 bases, with 12 bases remaining between them. CDR3 size: 14 residues. Germline CDR1 is SGHAT and CDR2 is FQDESV (reference sequence). The CDR3 reads CASSLTGRESPLHF. The CDR3 DNA reads as TGTGCCAGCAGCTTAACAGGGAGGGAATCACCCCTCCACTTT.

V and J are TRBV4-1 and TRBJ1-5, with D maybe TRBD1 (5 bases). The V and J ends lost 1 base and 6 bases respectively, with 10 bases between them. CDR3 length: 14 amino acids. Germline loops: CDR1 MGHRA, CDR2 YSYEKL. CDR3 sequence: CASSQAREVQPQHF. In DNA, the CDR3 is TGCGCCAGCAGCCAAGCCAGGGAGGTTCAGCCCCAGCATTTT.

J is TRBJ2-7 and V is TRBV4-3, with 11 bases identical to TRBD1. V shed 1 base and J 6 bases; nucleotides not matched to a gene: 5. Germline values: CDR1 LGHNA, CDR2 YSLEER. The CDR3 length is 15 residues. CDR3 sequence (DNA): TGCGCCAGCAGCCAAGTTGGACAGGGGGCTGGCGAGCAGTACTTC. Translated: CASSQVGQGAGEQYF.

The chain's CDR3 is CASSSVDGNSPLHF. As DNA, the CDR3 is TGTGCCAGCAGCTCAGTAGATGGGAATTCACCCCTCCACTTT. The chain carries TRBV5-6 and TRBJ1-6; D not certain. This CDR3 is 14 amino acids long. The germline V and J ends were trimmed by 3 bases and 7 bases, with 11 bases remaining between them. Germline V gene sequence: CDR1 SGHDT, CDR2 YYEEEE.

This clone ranks as medium-sized. The chain uses TRBV7-6 and TRBJ2-1, with TRBD2 matching 9 bases. The CDR3 is made up of 18 amino acids. After removal of 5 bases from V and 6 bases from J, the junction contained 17 bases not matched to a gene. The germline V gene encodes CDR1 SGHVS and CDR2 FNYEAQ. In DNA, the CDR3 is TGTGCCAGCAGCCTATTTCCGGGACTAGCAGAACGGGGCAATGAGCAGTTCTTC. Amino acid sequence: CASSLFPGLAERGNEQFF.

This clone was counted a single time. This chain links TRBV2 with TRBJ2-1, with TRBD2 as a possible D gene (6 bases). This CDR3 comprises 16 residues. CDR1 is SNHLY and CDR2 is FYNNEI in the germline V gene. V was pared by 0 bases and J by 7 bases, with 16 bases between. CDR3 sequence: CASSEALLGGENEQFF. The CDR3, as DNA: TGTGCCAGCAGTGAAGCGCTACTAGGCGGGGAGAATGAGCAGTTCTTC.

This chain links TRBV3-1 (or the pseudogene TRBV3-2) with TRBJ2-7; 9 positions match TRBD1. CDR1 and CDR2 (germline): LGHDT, YNNKEL (reference sequence). J was trimmed by 2 bases and V by 10 bases; bases with no gene match: 3. The CDR3 sequence is 12 residues long. The CDR3 sequence is CATGQGTYEQYF. The CDR3 DNA reads TGTGCCACGGGACAGGGAACCTACGAGCAGTACTTC.

The chain is built from TRBV3-1 (or the pseudogene TRBV3-2) and TRBJ2-7, with D hard to call. With 1 base removed from V and 0 bases from J, the gap between germline ends came to 10 bases. This CDR3 has 15 residues. Per germline, CDR1 LGHDT and CDR2 YNNKEL (reference sequence). The CDR3 protein is CASSQGEISSYEQYF. CDR3 in DNA: TGTGCCAGCAGCCAAGGCGAGATAAGCTCCTACGAGCAGTACTTC.

V is TRBV7-8 and J is TRBJ1-5; D is uncertain. Trimming removed 4 bases at V and 3 bases at J, with 10 bases between. This CDR3 is built from 14 residues. Germline values: CDR1 SGHVS, CDR2 FQNEAQ. Here the CDR3 reads CASSSVGYNQPQHF. The CDR3 DNA is TGTGCCAGCAGCTCAGTCGGATACAATCAGCCCCAGCATTTT. The entire variable domain, with the rest obtained from reference TRBV7-8 and TRBJ1-5, is as follows: GAGVSQSPRYKVAKRGQDVALRCDPISGHVSLFWYQQALGQGPEFLTYFQNEAQLDKSGLPSDRFFAERPEGSVSTLKIQRTQQEDSAVYLCASSSVGYNQPQHFGDGTRLSIL.

The J gene is TRBJ1-1, the V gene TRBV4-1; a possible D gene is TRBD1 (6 bases). Germline assignment: CDR1 MGHRA and CDR2 YSYEKL. Trimming removed 3 bases at V and 1 base at J, with 6 bases between. The CDR3 totals 13 residues. CDR3 sequence: CASSQGQNTEAFF. In DNA, the CDR3 is TGCGCCAGCAGCCAGGGACAGAACACTGAAGCTTTCTTT.

The chain is built from TRBV29-1 and TRBJ1-3; no definite D call. V was clipped by 4 bases and J by 0 bases, with 7 bases between them. This CDR3 is 13 amino acids long. Germline V lookup: CDR1 SQVTM, CDR2 ANQGSEA. The CDR3 DNA sequence: TGCAGCGTTGGAGAGGCCTCTGGAAACACCATATATTTT. It yields the protein CSVGEASGNTIYF.

The chain combines TRBV7-2 with TRBJ2-5; D is perhaps TRBD1 (5 bases). The germline CDR1 and CDR2 sequences are SGHTA and FQGNSA. V lost 1 base, J lost 2 bases, and 14 bases lay in between. The CDR3 runs to 16 residues. The CDR3 DNA is TGTGCCAGCAGCTTAGGCTCCTGGGGCAGACAAGAGACCCAGTACTTC. Residues: CASSLGSWGRQETQYF.

This clone appeared a single time. J is TRBJ2-3 and V is TRBV19; D is unresolved. Trimming pared 2 bases from V and 2 bases from J, leaving 11 bases between. The CDR3 runs to 15 residues. Germline loops: CDR1 LNHDA, CDR2 SQIVND (reference sequence). CDR3 amino acids: CASSIRDEITDTQYF. DNA for the CDR3: TGTGCCAGTAGTATACGAGACGAGATCACAGATACGCAGTATTTT.

The genes are TRBV12-3 or TRBV12-4 and TRBJ2-5; no clear D gene. The ends were cut back, 5 bases at V and 5 bases at J, with 6 bases in the middle. There are 11 residues in the CDR3. CDR3 region: CASSTRETQYF. In DNA, the CDR3 is TGTGCCAGCAGTACCCGGGAGACCCAGTACTTC.

The chain links TRBV9 to TRBJ1-1; tentative D call: TRBD1 (6 bases). CDR3 length: 15 amino acids. Between the trimmed V and J ends, which lost 0 bases and 0 bases, there was a span of 9 bases. CDR1 is SGDLS, CDR2 YYNGEE, per germline. The CDR3 loop reads CASSVGWDMNTEAFF. CDR3 sequence (DNA): TGTGCCAGCAGCGTAGGTTGGGACATGAACACTGAAGCTTTCTTT.

The rearrangement links TRBV15 to TRBJ1-5; tentatively, D is TRBD1 (5 bases). Germline V CDR1 and CDR2: LNHNV, YYDKDF (reference sequence). This CDR3 is built from 17 residues. The V end lost 0 bases, the J end lost 3 bases, and 15 bases lay between the germline ends. CDR3 sequence reads: CATSRDLTGRVNQPQHF. CDR3 sequence (DNA): TGTGCCACCAGCAGAGATTTGACGGGCAGGGTCAATCAGCCCCAGCATTTT.

The genes are TRBV28 and TRBJ1-4; D unresolved. V lost 5 bases, J lost 8 bases, and 9 bases lay in between. The CDR3 covers 12 residues. Looked up from germline, CDR1 is MDHEN and CDR2 is SYDVKM. CDR3 DNA: TGTGCCAGCAGTACAACCAGGGAAAAACTGTTTTTT. As protein: CASSTTREKLFF.

This rearrangement joins TRBV5-1 to TRBJ2-2; 11 bases are a match to TRBD2. The CDR3 has 14 residues. Germline V lookup: CDR1 SGHRS, CDR2 YFSETQ. V shed 4 bases and J 11 bases; nucleotides not matched to a gene: 7. DNA for the CDR3: TGCGCCAGCAGCACCGGACTAGCGGGCGCCGAGCTGTTTTTT. Translating gives CASSTGLAGAELFF.

This clone was counted between two and nine times. V gene TRBV9 combines with J gene TRBJ1-2; possible D gene TRBD1, 6 bases. The CDR3 covers 14 residues. Germline V gives CDR1 SGDLS, CDR2 YYNGEE. With 3 bases removed from V and 2 bases from J, the gap between germline ends came to 11 bases. CDR3 residues: CASSDRVTNYGYTF. CDR3 DNA: TGTGCCAGCAGCGACAGGGTTACCAACTATGGCTACACCTTC.

The chain recombines TRBV19 with TRBJ2-5, with 11 bases matching TRBD2. Per the germline V gene, CDR1 is LNHDA and CDR2 is SQIVND (reference sequence). J was trimmed by 4 bases and V by 5 bases; bases with no gene match: 9. The CDR3 has 16 amino acids. The CDR3 sequence: CASSVSSGGTGETQYF. CDR3 nucleotide sequence: TGTGCCAGTAGTGTGTCTAGCGGGGGGACCGGAGAGACCCAGTACTTC. The full variable domain, its missing parts supplied by reference TRBV19 and TRBJ2-5, is DGGITQSPKYLFRKEGQNVTLSCEQNLNHDAMYWYRQDPGQGLRLIYYSQIVNDFQKGDIAEGYSVSREKKESFPLTVTSAQKNPTAFYLCASSVSSGGTGETQYFGPGTRLLVL.

V usage is TRBV5-1 and J usage is TRBJ2-4; possibly TRBD1 for D (5 bases). V lost 0 bases and J lost 4, with 8 bases in between. The CDR3 extends over 14 amino acids. Germline CDR1 is SGHRS and CDR2 is YFSETQ. CDR3 coding DNA: TGCGCCAGCAGCTTGGGCCAGGGAAAAAACATTCAGTACTTC. Its translation: CASSLGQGKNIQYF.

This chain joins TRBV30 and TRBJ2-4, with 7 bases matching TRBD2. Germline-derived CDR1 and CDR2 are GTSNPN and SVGIG (reference sequence). The CDR3 consists of 16 residues. J was trimmed by 6 bases and V by 0 bases; bases with no gene match: 11. The CDR3 spells CAWSVKPASGLNIQYF. The CDR3 DNA reads as TGTGCCTGGAGTGTGAAACCGGCTAGCGGACTAAACATTCAGTACTTC.

J is TRBJ1-1 and V is TRBV29-1, with D possibly being TRBD1 (5 bases). CDR1 and CDR2 (germline): SQVTM, ANQGSEA. Trimming removed 7 bases from V and 4 bases from J, with 13 bases in between. The CDR3 length is 12 residues. DNA for the CDR3: TGCAGCGGGGGGGACGGGGGCACTGAAGCTTTCTTT. Its translation: CSGGDGGTEAFF. The whole variable domain, filled in from reference TRBV29-1 and TRBJ1-1, reads SAVISQKPSRDICQRGTSLTIQCQVDSQVTMMFWYRQQPGQSLTLIATANQGSEATYESGFVIDKFPISRPNLTFSTLTVSNMSPEDSSIYLCSGGDGGTEAFFGQGTRLTVV.

This sequence joins TRBV11-2 and TRBJ2-7, with D possibly being TRBD1 or TRBD2 (5 bases each). CDR3 length: 16 amino acids. Germline V gene lookup returns CDR1 SGHAT and CDR2 FQNNGV. Trimming left V 3 bases short and J 2 bases short, with 17 bases between. This chain's CDR3 is CASSFGQGSGTYEQYF. The CDR3 region has the DNA TGTGCCAGCAGCTTTGGCCAGGGCAGCGGAACCTACGAGCAGTACTTC.

This chain links TRBV10-3 with TRBJ2-5; no clear D gene. Germline V lookup: CDR1 ENHRY, CDR2 SYGVKD. The CDR3 loop spans 15 amino acids. Trimming pared 4 bases from V and 2 bases from J, leaving 14 bases between. CDR3 nucleotide sequence: TGTGCCATCAGTGGATCTGAGGTAGCACAAGAGACCCAGTACTTC. As protein: CAISGSEVAQETQYF.